A selection of T cell receptor beta chains follows, all from one sample in a study of blood T cell repertoires in COVID-19. The repertoire was sequenced with immunoSEQ multiplex PCR; TCRdb's copy has only in-frame clones and lacks some. The table has about 280,000 clones, around 86% seen once; the top ten hold approximately 12%. What was sequenced was peripheral blood. The receptors here all came from a human donor in a cohort sampled during active COVID-19. Each CDR3 is given with its conserved first and last residue. A D gene is named only where the DNA matches it firmly. The size entry is marked missing in some rows and otherwise reads once, few, many or a size class.

clone size: .; D gene: .; V gene: TRBV19; J gene: TRBJ2-3; CDR3 DNA: TGTGCCAGTAGTTCCGGTCAAACAGATACGCAGTATTTT; CDR3 protein: CASSSGQTDTQYF
clone size: few; D gene: TRBD2; V gene: TRBV4-1; J gene: TRBJ2-5; CDR3 DNA: TGCGCCAGCAGCCAATTAGCGGGAGGGCAAGAGACCCAGTACTTC; CDR3 protein: CASSQLAGGQETQYF
clone size: .; D gene: .; V gene: TRBV7-3; J gene: TRBJ2-5; CDR3 DNA: TGTGCCAGCAGCTTAACGGGCTTTCGTGAGACCCAGTACTTC; CDR3 protein: CASSLTGFRETQYF
clone size: .; D gene: .; V gene: TRBV11-2; J gene: TRBJ2-1; CDR3 DNA: TGTGCCAGCAGCTCCCCGGGCTTAGGGGCCCTGGAGCAGTTCTTC; CDR3 protein: CASSSPGLGALEQFF
clone size: once; D gene: TRBD1; V gene: TRBV7-2; J gene: TRBJ2-7; CDR3 DNA: TGTGCCAGCAGCCCGACAGGGCCGGGAGAGCAGTACTTC; CDR3 protein: CASSPTGPGEQYF
clone size: .; D gene: .; V gene: TRBV11-2; J gene: TRBJ2-2; CDR3 DNA: TGTGCCAGCAGCCCAGGGACACTAGTGGGCGGGGAGCTGTTTTTT; CDR3 protein: CASSPGTLVGGELFF
clone size: once; D gene: TRBD2; V gene: TRBV5-7; J gene: TRBJ2-1; CDR3 DNA: TGTGCCAGCACCCCCGGGACTAGCGGATTTAATGAGCAGTTCTTC; CDR3 protein: CASTPGTSGFNEQFF
clone size: .; D gene: .; V gene: TRBV7-2; J gene: TRBJ1-5; CDR3 DNA: TGTGCCAGCAGCTTAAGGGTGGGCAGGGACTTCAATCAGCCCCAGCATTTT; CDR3 protein: CASSLRVGRDFNQPQHF
clone size: many; D gene: .; V gene: TRBV19; J gene: TRBJ1-4; CDR3 DNA: TGTGCCAGTAGTACCAGGCCAACTAATGAAAAACTGTTTTTT; CDR3 protein: CASSTRPTNEKLFF
clone size: .; D gene: TRBD2; V gene: TRBV5-1; J gene: TRBJ2-7; CDR3 DNA: TGCGCCAGCAGCTTCGGGACTAGCGGGTGGTGGTACGAGCAGTACTTC; CDR3 protein: CASSFGTSGWWYEQYF
clone size: .; D gene: .; V gene: TRBV10-1; J gene: TRBJ2-1; CDR3 DNA: TGCGCCAGCAGTGAGGATAGCGGAGGATACAATGAGCAGTTCTTC; CDR3 protein: CASSEDSGGYNEQFF
clone size: .; D gene: .; V gene: TRBV6-5; J gene: TRBJ1-3; CDR3 DNA: TGTGCCAGCAGCTTAGACCCAGGGCCTGGAAACACCATATATTTT; CDR3 protein: CASSLDPGPGNTIYF
clone size: .; D gene: .; V gene: TRBV25-1; J gene: TRBJ2-5; CDR3 DNA: TGTGCCAGCAGTGGGCTAAAGGGCGGAAAAAGGGGGGGGGAGACCCAGTACTTC; CDR3 protein: CASSGLKGGKRGGETQYF
clone size: .; D gene: .; V gene: TRBV6-5; J gene: TRBJ2-7; CDR3 DNA: TGTGCCAGCACGGCGCTGGGGCTCGAGCAGTACTTC; CDR3 protein: CASTALGLEQYF
clone size: .; D gene: .; V gene: TRBV6-2/TRBV6-3; J gene: TRBJ2-1; CDR3 DNA: TGTGCCAGCAGTTTTACCCAGCTAGCTAACAATGAGCAGTTCTTC; CDR3 protein: CASSFTQLANNEQFF
clone size: .; D gene: .; V gene: TRBV18; J gene: TRBJ1-4; CDR3 DNA: TGTGCCAGCTCACCCAGGGGAACTCTTAATGAAAAACTGTTTTTT; CDR3 protein: CASSPRGTLNEKLFF
clone size: .; D gene: .; V gene: TRBV29-1; J gene: TRBJ2-5; CDR3 DNA: TGCAGCGTGGCGGGATTATCGGGGGAGACCCAGTACTTC; CDR3 protein: CSVAGLSGETQYF
clone size: .; D gene: TRBD2; V gene: TRBV7-2; J gene: TRBJ2-1; CDR3 DNA: TGTGCCAGCAGCTTCCGAACTAGCGACCAGAATGAGCAGTTCTTC; CDR3 protein: CASSFRTSDQNEQFF
clone size: .; D gene: .; V gene: TRBV3-1/TRBV3-2; J gene: TRBJ1-1; CDR3 DNA: TGTGCCAGCAGCCAGGCCGACGGGGGAGCTTTCTTT; CDR3 protein: CASSQADGGAFF
clone size: .; D gene: .; V gene: TRBV27; J gene: TRBJ2-3; CDR3 DNA: TGTGCCAGCAGGTCGGGACTAGATACGCAGTATTTT; CDR3 protein: CASRSGLDTQYF
clone size: once; D gene: .; V gene: TRBV7-2; J gene: TRBJ1-6; CDR3 DNA: TGTGCCAGCAGCTTAGGCCAGGGGAACAATTCACCCCTCCACTTT; CDR3 protein: CASSLGQGNNSPLHF
clone size: .; D gene: .; V gene: TRBV2; J gene: TRBJ1-1; CDR3 DNA: TGTGCCAGCAGCGTGTCCGGAGTTGAAGCTTTCTTT; CDR3 protein: CASSVSGVEAFF
clone size: .; D gene: TRBD1; V gene: TRBV28; J gene: TRBJ1-6; CDR3 DNA: TGTGCCAGCAGACGGACAGGGTCCTCACCCCTCCACTTT; CDR3 protein: CASRRTGSSPLHF
clone size: .; D gene: TRBD2; V gene: TRBV19; J gene: TRBJ2-1; CDR3 DNA: TGTGCCAGTGGCCCGGGACTAGCGGCCAATGAGCAGTTCTTC; CDR3 protein: CASGPGLAANEQFF
clone size: .; D gene: TRBD1; V gene: TRBV30; J gene: TRBJ2-5; CDR3 DNA: TGTGCCTGGAGTGTAAGGGGGCGCGAGACCCAGTACTTC; CDR3 protein: CAWSVRGRETQYF
clone size: .; D gene: TRBD2; V gene: TRBV27; J gene: TRBJ2-3; CDR3 DNA: TGTGCCAGCAGTCCGGAGCCCCTAGCGGGAGGGCCGCCAGATACGCAGTATTTT; CDR3 protein: CASSPEPLAGGPPDTQYF
clone size: .; D gene: .; V gene: TRBV28; J gene: TRBJ1-6; CDR3 DNA: TGTGCCAGCAGTACAGGGACCTATAATTCACCCCTCCACTTT; CDR3 protein: CASSTGTYNSPLHF
clone size: .; D gene: .; V gene: TRBV7-2; J gene: TRBJ2-2; CDR3 DNA: TGTGCCAGCAGCCTCCAGCGGTATACCGGGGAGCTGTTTTTT; CDR3 protein: CASSLQRYTGELFF
clone size: .; D gene: .; V gene: TRBV3-1/TRBV3-2; J gene: TRBJ2-3; CDR3 DNA: TGTGCCAGCAGCCTGAAGAGGGATACGCAGTATTTT; CDR3 protein: CASSLKRDTQYF
clone size: once; D gene: .; V gene: TRBV30; J gene: TRBJ2-7; CDR3 DNA: TGTGCCTGGAGTGGGGCTTACGAGCAGTACTTC; CDR3 protein: CAWSGAYEQYF
clone size: .; D gene: .; V gene: TRBV7-2; J gene: TRBJ2-2; CDR3 DNA: TGTGCCAGCAGCTTCCTTCTTAGCACCGGGGAGCTGTTTTTT; CDR3 protein: CASSFLLSTGELFF
clone size: .; D gene: .; V gene: TRBV12-3/TRBV12-4; J gene: TRBJ2-2; CDR3 DNA: TGTGCCAGCAGGCGCGGAGGGGGGGAGCTGTTTTTT; CDR3 protein: CASRRGGGELFF
clone size: .; D gene: .; V gene: TRBV18; J gene: TRBJ1-1; CDR3 DNA: TGTGCCAGCTCACCAACAGGGCTAGGGACTGAAGCTTTCTTT; CDR3 protein: CASSPTGLGTEAFF
clone size: .; D gene: .; V gene: TRBV19; J gene: TRBJ1-4; CDR3 DNA: TGTGCCAGTAGTTTCAGGGGTTTGGAAAAACTGTTTTTT; CDR3 protein: CASSFRGLEKLFF
clone size: .; D gene: TRBD1; V gene: TRBV5-4; J gene: TRBJ1-2; CDR3 DNA: TGTGCCAGTTACACAGGGGCAGCTAGCTATGGCTACACCTTC; CDR3 protein: CASYTGAASYGYTF
clone size: .; D gene: .; V gene: TRBV2; J gene: TRBJ1-2; CDR3 DNA: TGTGCCTGCTCCCCCTCACCCGTGTCGGGGGACGGCTACACCTTC; CDR3 protein: CACSPSPVSGDGYTF
clone size: .; D gene: TRBD2; V gene: TRBV28; J gene: TRBJ2-3; CDR3 DNA: TGTGCCAGCAGTCCGGGAGGGAGGCCAGATACGCAGTATTTT; CDR3 protein: CASSPGGRPDTQYF
clone size: .; D gene: .; V gene: TRBV3-1/TRBV3-2; J gene: TRBJ1-1; CDR3 DNA: TGTGCCAGCAGCCAAGAGTACAGGGCGGTCACTGAAGCTTTCTTT; CDR3 protein: CASSQEYRAVTEAFF
clone size: .; D gene: TRBD2; V gene: TRBV6-5; J gene: TRBJ2-7; CDR3 DNA: TGTGCCAGCAGTTTGGGACTAGCGGGAGCGGACGAGCAGTACTTC; CDR3 protein: CASSLGLAGADEQYF
clone size: .; D gene: .; V gene: TRBV7-9; J gene: TRBJ2-1; CDR3 DNA: TGTGCCAGCAGCTTAAACGTCCTAGCGCAGGAGCAGTTCTTC; CDR3 protein: CASSLNVLAQEQFF
clone size: .; D gene: .; V gene: TRBV2; J gene: TRBJ1-5; CDR3 DNA: TGTGCCAGCGGCGTGCGGCTAGGCTATCCAAATCAGCCCCAGCATTTT; CDR3 protein: CASGVRLGYPNQPQHF
clone size: .; D gene: TRBD1; V gene: TRBV19; J gene: TRBJ2-1; CDR3 DNA: TGTGCCACCTCGGACAGGCGGGCGAATGAGCAGTTCTTC; CDR3 protein: CATSDRRANEQFF
clone size: .; D gene: .; V gene: TRBV11-3; J gene: TRBJ1-4; CDR3 DNA: TGTGCCAGCAGCGGGGACATTGCAACTAATGAAAAACTGTTTTTT; CDR3 protein: CASSGDIATNEKLFF
clone size: few; D gene: TRBD1; V gene: TRBV2; J gene: TRBJ1-1; CDR3 DNA: TGTGCCAGCAGGGGACAGGGTGACACTGAAGCTTTCTTT; CDR3 protein: CASRGQGDTEAFF
clone size: .; D gene: .; V gene: TRBV5-1; J gene: TRBJ2-6; CDR3 DNA: TGCGCCAGCAGCTTGGACGGCTCTGGGGCCAACGTCCTGACTTTC; CDR3 protein: CASSLDGSGANVLTF
clone size: .; D gene: TRBD1; V gene: TRBV2; J gene: TRBJ1-4; CDR3 DNA: TGTGCCAGCAGTGAACAGGGGGTAACTAATGAAAAACTGTTTTTT; CDR3 protein: CASSEQGVTNEKLFF
clone size: many; D gene: .; V gene: TRBV1; J gene: TRBJ2-7; CDR3 DNA: TGCACCAGCAGCCAAGTCGAGGGAGGGCCCTACGAGCAGTACTTC; CDR3 protein: CTSSQVEGGPYEQYF
clone size: once; D gene: TRBD2; V gene: TRBV28; J gene: TRBJ2-5; CDR3 DNA: TGTGCCAGGGGGACTAGCGGGAGTTTGAGAGAGACCCAGTACTTC; CDR3 protein: CARGTSGSLRETQYF
clone size: .; D gene: TRBD2; V gene: TRBV2; J gene: TRBJ2-7; CDR3 DNA: TGTGCCAGCAGTGAGGGACTAGCGGGAGTCTCTCGGGTCTACGAGCAGTACTTC; CDR3 protein: CASSEGLAGVSRVYEQYF
clone size: .; D gene: .; V gene: TRBV5-1; J gene: TRBJ1-1; CDR3 DNA: TGCGCCAGCAGCTTGTATCTCAATTATGACGGAGAACCAACTGAAGCTTTCTTT; CDR3 protein: CASSLYLNYDGEPTEAFF
clone size: .; D gene: .; V gene: TRBV15; J gene: TRBJ2-7; CDR3 DNA: TGTGCCACCAGCAGAGATGGAGGGCAAGGTACGGACGAGCAGTACTTC; CDR3 protein: CATSRDGGQGTDEQYF
clone size: .; D gene: .; V gene: TRBV6-6; J gene: TRBJ1-1; CDR3 DNA: TGTGCCAGCAGTTACCCTGCCCGTCTACAGTACACTGAAGCTTTCTTT; CDR3 protein: CASSYPARLQYTEAFF
clone size: .; D gene: .; V gene: TRBV25-1; J gene: TRBJ2-7; CDR3 DNA: TGTGCCAGCAGTGAAAGACCAGGGGTGGGGGAGCAGTACTTC; CDR3 protein: CASSERPGVGEQYF
clone size: .; D gene: TRBD2; V gene: TRBV19; J gene: TRBJ2-1; CDR3 DNA: TGTGCCAGTAGTCCACTAGCGGGAGGCCGTCTCTACAATGAGCAGTTCTTC; CDR3 protein: CASSPLAGGRLYNEQFF
clone size: few; D gene: TRBD2; V gene: TRBV27; J gene: TRBJ2-2; CDR3 DNA: TGTGCCAGCAGTCGGGGCCGCCGGGGGGGAACCGGGGAGCTGTTTTTT; CDR3 protein: CASSRGRRGGTGELFF
clone size: .; D gene: TRBD2; V gene: TRBV7-2; J gene: TRBJ2-1; CDR3 DNA: TGTGCCAGCAGCTTAGGCCCACTAGCGGGAGGGCACGGTGAGCAGTTCTTC; CDR3 protein: CASSLGPLAGGHGEQFF
clone size: .; D gene: TRBD1; V gene: TRBV28; J gene: TRBJ1-1; CDR3 DNA: TGTGCCAGCAGGGGGACAGCTTACACTGAAGCTTTCTTT; CDR3 protein: CASRGTAYTEAFF
clone size: .; D gene: .; V gene: TRBV7-9; J gene: TRBJ2-7; CDR3 DNA: TGTGCCAGCAGCTTAAGGGGGACGGGGCTTATCGACGAGCAGTACTTC; CDR3 protein: CASSLRGTGLIDEQYF
clone size: .; D gene: .; V gene: TRBV7-2; J gene: TRBJ2-2; CDR3 DNA: TGTGCCAGCAGCTCGGGAATAGCGCGCGGGGAGCTGTTTTTT; CDR3 protein: CASSSGIARGELFF